Each of the 9 T cell receptor beta chains below was sequenced from the same sample in a study of T cell responses to AZD1222 COVID-19 vaccine. Assay: immunoSEQ multiplex PCR; the TCRdb copy retains only in-frame clones and omits some. This sample has around 87,000 clones, with approximately 90% found just once. The sequences come from peripheral blood, collected on day 0 of AZD1222 vaccination. The receptors shown here come from an adult in good health.

The J gene is TRBJ2-7, the V gene TRBV7-2; D is ambiguous. V lost 0 bases, J lost 4 bases, and 13 bases lay in between. The CDR3 length is 15 residues. The V gene's germline CDR1 is SGHTA and CDR2 FQGNSA. In DNA, the CDR3 is TGTGCCAGCAGCTTAGCAACCTCACAGCCTTACGAGCAGTACTTC. It is translated as CASSLATSQPYEQYF.

The count of this clone is one. The chain recombines TRBV4-3 with TRBJ1-2, with D maybe TRBD1 (5 bases). Germline CDR1 and CDR2: LGHNA and YSLEER. The CDR3 is 15 residues long. Deletions cut 6 bases from V and 7 bases from J, with 21 bases between. CDR3 region: CASSANRQTERGYTF. For the CDR3, the DNA is TGCGCCAGCAGTGCTAACAGGCAAACAGAGCGTGGCTACACCTTC.

The chain has TRBV7-9 and TRBJ1-1; D remains unclear. Trimming removed 6 bases at V and 1 base at J, with 15 bases between. Germline V gene sequence: CDR1 SEHNR, CDR2 FQNEAQ (reference sequence). This CDR3 has 15 amino acids. In DNA form, the CDR3 reads TGTGCCAGCAGAAGCAACAGTATATGGAACACTGAAGCTTTCTTT. Protein sequence: CASRSNSIWNTEAFF.

The rearrangement links TRBV2 to TRBJ1-6, with a possible D match to TRBD1 (5 bases). CDR3 length equals 16 residues. V gave up 6 bases and J gave up 7 bases, with 19 bases separating them. Germline CDR1 SNHLY, CDR2 FYNNEI. Here the CDR3 reads CASSPTSGTRNSPLHF. The CDR3 DNA reads TGTGCCAGCAGCCCTACCTCCGGGACGCGGAATTCACCCCTCCACTTT.

The rearrangement links TRBV6-5 to TRBJ2-3; D may be TRBD2 (6 bases). The CDR3 contains 14 residues. The ends were cut back, 6 bases at V and 6 bases at J, with 16 bases in the middle. Looked up from germline, CDR1 is MNHEY and CDR2 is SVGAGI. The CDR3: CASSPGRRGDTQYF. The DNA for the CDR3 is TGTGCCAGCAGCCCCGGTCGCCGGGGGGATACGCAGTATTTT.

The V call is TRBV3-1 (or the pseudogene TRBV3-2), the J call TRBJ1-2; D gene ambiguous. Per the germline V gene, CDR1 is LGHDT and CDR2 is YNNKEL (reference sequence). Trimming cost V 0 bases and J 6 bases, with 14 bases left between them. The CDR3 is made up of 15 amino acids. In DNA, the CDR3 is TGTGCCAGCAGCCAAGATTGGGCGGGATCGGATGGCTACACCTTC. Protein product: CASSQDWAGSDGYTF.

The V gene is TRBV6-2 or TRBV6-3, the J gene TRBJ1-2; 8 nucleotides agree with TRBD1. This CDR3 spans 14 amino acids. Germline V lookup: CDR1 MNHEY, CDR2 SVGEGT. Trimming removed 4 bases from V and 7 bases from J; junction bases left unmatched: 8. The CDR3 sequence is CASSSFTGGVGYTF. DNA for the CDR3: TGTGCCAGCAGTTCCTTTACAGGGGGAGTTGGCTACACCTTC.

This rearrangement joins TRBV7-2 to TRBJ1-1, with D possibly TRBD1 on 5 matching bases. The CDR3 is made up of 14 amino acids. CDR1 SGHTA and CDR2 FQGNSA come from the germline V gene. V was trimmed by 1 base and J by 6 bases, leaving 12 bases between them. The DNA of the CDR3 is TGTGCCAGCAGCTTAGATCAGGGTGTCGCTGAAGCTTTCTTT. Translating gives CASSLDQGVAEAFF.

The chain employs TRBV6-5 and TRBJ1-5; no reliable D call. The CDR3 sequence is 14 residues long. Trimming took off 7 bases at V and 0 bases at J, with 10 bases between the two ends. Germline CDR1 MNHEY, CDR2 SVGAGI. The CDR3 DNA reads TGTGCCAGCAACCGAGCCAGTAGCAATCAGCCCCAGCATTTT. It codes for CASNRASSNQPQHF.